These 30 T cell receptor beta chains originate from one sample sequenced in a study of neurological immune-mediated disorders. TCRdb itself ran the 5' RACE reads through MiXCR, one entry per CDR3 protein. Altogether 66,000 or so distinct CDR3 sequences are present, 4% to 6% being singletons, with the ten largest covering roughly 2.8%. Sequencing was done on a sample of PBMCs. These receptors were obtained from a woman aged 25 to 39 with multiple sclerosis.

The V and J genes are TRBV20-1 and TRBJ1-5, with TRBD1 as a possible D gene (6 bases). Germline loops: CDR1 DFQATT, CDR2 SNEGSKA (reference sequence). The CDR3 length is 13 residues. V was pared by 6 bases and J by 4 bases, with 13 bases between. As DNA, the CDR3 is TGCAGTGCCATCCCAGGGGTAAATCAGCCCCAGCATTTT. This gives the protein CSAIPGVNQPQHF.

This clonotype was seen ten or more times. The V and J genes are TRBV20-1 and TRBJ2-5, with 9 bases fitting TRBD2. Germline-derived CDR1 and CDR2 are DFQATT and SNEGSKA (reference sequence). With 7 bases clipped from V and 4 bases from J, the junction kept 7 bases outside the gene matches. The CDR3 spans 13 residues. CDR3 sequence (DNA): TGCAGTGTTGGCGGGGGGGCCGGAGAGACCCAGTACTTC. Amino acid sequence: CSVGGGAGETQYF.

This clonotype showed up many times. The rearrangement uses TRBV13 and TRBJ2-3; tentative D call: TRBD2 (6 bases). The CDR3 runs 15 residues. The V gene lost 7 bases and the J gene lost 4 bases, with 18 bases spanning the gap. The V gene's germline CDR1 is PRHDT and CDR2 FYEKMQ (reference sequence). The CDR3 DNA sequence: TGTGCCAGCACGAACCCGGACTACTTCGCAGATACGCAGTATTTT. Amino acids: CASTNPDYFADTQYF.

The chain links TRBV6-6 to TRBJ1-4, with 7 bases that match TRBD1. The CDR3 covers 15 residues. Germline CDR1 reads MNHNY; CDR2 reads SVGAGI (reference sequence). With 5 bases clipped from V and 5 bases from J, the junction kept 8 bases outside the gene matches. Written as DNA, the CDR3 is TGTGCCAGCAGTGCGCCCGGGACAGAGAATGAAAAACTGTTTTTT. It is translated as CASSAPGTENEKLFF.

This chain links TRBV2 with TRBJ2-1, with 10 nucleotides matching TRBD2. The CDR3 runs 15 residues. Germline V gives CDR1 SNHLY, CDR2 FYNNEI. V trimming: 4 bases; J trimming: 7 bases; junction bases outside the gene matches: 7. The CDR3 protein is CASSVERGGRNEQFF. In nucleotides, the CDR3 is TGTGCCAGCAGTGTAGAGCGGGGGGGCCGGAATGAGCAGTTCTTC.

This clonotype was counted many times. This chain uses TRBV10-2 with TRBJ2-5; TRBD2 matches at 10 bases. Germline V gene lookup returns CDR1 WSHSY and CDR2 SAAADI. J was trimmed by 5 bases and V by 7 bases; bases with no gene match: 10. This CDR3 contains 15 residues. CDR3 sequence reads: CASIRSGGSGETQYF. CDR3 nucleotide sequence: TGCGCCAGCATTCGTAGCGGGGGGTCCGGGGAGACCCAGTACTTC.

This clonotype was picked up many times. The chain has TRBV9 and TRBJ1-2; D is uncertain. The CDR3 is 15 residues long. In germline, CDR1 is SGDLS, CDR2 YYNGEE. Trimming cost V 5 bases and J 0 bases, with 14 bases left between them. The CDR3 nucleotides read TGTGCCAGCAGTATGGGGAGCAGAACTAACTATGGCTACACCTTC. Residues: CASSMGSRTNYGYTF. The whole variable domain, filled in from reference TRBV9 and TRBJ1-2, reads DSGVTQTPKHLITATGQRVTLRCSPRSGDLSVYWYQQSLDQGLQFLIQYYNGEERAKGNILERFSAQQFPDLHSELNLSSLELGDSALYFCASSMGSRTNYGYTFGSGTRLTVV.

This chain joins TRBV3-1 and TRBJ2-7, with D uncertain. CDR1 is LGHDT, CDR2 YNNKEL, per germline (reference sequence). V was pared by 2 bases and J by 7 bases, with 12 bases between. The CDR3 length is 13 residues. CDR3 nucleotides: TGTGCCAGCAGCCAACGTAGAGGATCAGAGCAGTACTTC. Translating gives CASSQRRGSEQYF.

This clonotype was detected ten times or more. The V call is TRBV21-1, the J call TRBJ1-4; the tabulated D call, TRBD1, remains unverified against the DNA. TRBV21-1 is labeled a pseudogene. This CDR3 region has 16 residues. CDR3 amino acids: CASSKAGTEENEKLFF. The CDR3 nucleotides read TGTGCCAGCAGCAAAGCGGGGACAGAAGAAAATGAAAAACTGTTTTTT.

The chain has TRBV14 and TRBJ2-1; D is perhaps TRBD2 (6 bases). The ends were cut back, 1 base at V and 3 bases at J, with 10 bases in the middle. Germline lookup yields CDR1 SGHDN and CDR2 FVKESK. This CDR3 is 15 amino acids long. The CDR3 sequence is CASSQGGVRYNEQFF. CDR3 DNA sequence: TGTGCCAGCAGCCAAGGGGGGGTTCGCTACAATGAGCAGTTCTTC.

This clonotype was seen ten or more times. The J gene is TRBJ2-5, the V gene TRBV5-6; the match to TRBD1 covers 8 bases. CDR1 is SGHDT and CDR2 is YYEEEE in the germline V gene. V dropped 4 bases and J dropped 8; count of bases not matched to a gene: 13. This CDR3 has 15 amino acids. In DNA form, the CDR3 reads TGTGCCAGCAGCGGACGGGACAGGAATAAGAGAACCCAGTACTTC. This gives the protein CASSGRDRNKRTQYF.

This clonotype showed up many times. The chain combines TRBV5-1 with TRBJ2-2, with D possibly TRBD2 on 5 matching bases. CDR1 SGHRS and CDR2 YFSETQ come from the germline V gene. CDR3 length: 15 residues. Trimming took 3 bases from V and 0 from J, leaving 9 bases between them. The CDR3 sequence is CASSSGFSNTGELFF. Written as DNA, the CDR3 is TGCGCCAGCAGCTCGGGGTTTTCGAACACCGGGGAGCTGTTTTTT. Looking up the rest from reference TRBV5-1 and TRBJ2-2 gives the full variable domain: KAGVTQTPRYLIKTRGQQVTLSCSPISGHRSVSWYQQTPGQGLQFLFEYFSETQRNKGNFPGRFSGRQFSNSRSEMNVSTLELGDSALYLCASSSGFSNTGELFFGEGSRLTVL.

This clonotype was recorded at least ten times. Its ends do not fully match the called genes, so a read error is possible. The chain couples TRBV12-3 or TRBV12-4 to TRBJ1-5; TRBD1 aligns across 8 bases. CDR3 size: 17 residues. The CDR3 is CASSLGTGKIGNQPQNF. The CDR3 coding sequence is TGTGCCAGCAGTTTAGGGACAGGGAAAATAGGCAATCAGCCCCAGAATTTT.

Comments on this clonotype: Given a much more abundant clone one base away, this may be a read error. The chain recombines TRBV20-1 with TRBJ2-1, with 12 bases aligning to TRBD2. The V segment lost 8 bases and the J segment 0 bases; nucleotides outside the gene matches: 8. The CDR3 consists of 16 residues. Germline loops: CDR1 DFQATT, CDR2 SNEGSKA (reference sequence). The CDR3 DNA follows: TGCAGTACATCCTCTAGCGGGGGGGACTCCTACAATGAGCAGTTCTTC. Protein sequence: CSTSSSGGDSYNEQFF.

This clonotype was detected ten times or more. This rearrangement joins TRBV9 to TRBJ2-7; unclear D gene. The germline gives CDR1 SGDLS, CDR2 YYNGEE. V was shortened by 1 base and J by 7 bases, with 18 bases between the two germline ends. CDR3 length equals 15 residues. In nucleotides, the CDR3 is TGTGCCAGCAGCGTAAAGGCAGCTGGTAACCGGGAGCAGTACTTC. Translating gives CASSVKAAGNREQYF.

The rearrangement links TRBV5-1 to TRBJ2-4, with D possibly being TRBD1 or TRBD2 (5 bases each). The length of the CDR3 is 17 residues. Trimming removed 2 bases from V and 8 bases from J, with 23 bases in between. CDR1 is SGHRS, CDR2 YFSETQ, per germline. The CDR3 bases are TGCGCCAGCAGCTTCCAGCCAGGGACCGGTTTAAGTGACATTCAGTACTTC. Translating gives CASSFQPGTGLSDIQYF.

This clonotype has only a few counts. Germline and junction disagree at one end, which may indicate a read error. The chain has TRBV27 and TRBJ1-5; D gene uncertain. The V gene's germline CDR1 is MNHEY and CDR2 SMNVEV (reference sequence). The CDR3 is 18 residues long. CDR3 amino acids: CASSVSGSLGLSWQPQHF. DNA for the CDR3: TGTGCCAGCAGTGTATCGGGAAGTTTGGGTCTCAGTTGGCAGCCCCAGCATTTT.

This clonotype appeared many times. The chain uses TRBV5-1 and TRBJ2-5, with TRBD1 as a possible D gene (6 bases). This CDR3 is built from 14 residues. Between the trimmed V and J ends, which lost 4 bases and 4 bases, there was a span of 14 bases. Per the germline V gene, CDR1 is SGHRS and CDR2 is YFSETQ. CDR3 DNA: TGCGCCAGCAGCGCCTCGACAGGACTAGAGACCCAGTACTTC. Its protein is CASSASTGLETQYF.

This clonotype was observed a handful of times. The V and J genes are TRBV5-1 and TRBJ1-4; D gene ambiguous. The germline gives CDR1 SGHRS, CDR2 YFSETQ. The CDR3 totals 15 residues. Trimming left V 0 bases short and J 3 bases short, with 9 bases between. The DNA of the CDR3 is TGCGCCAGCAGCTTGGCTCCCAACTCTAATGAAAAACTGTTTTTT. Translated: CASSLAPNSNEKLFF. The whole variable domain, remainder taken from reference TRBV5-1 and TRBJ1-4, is KAGVTQTPRYLIKTRGQQVTLSCSPISGHRSVSWYQQTPGQGLQFLFEYFSETQRNKGNFPGRFSGRQFSNSRSEMNVSTLELGDSALYLCASSLAPNSNEKLFFGSGTQLSVL.

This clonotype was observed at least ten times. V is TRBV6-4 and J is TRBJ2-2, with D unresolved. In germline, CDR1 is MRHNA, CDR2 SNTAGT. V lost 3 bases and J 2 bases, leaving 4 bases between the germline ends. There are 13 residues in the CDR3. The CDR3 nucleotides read TGTGCCAGCAGTGAGACTAACACCGGGGAGCTGTTTTTT. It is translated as CASSETNTGELFF.

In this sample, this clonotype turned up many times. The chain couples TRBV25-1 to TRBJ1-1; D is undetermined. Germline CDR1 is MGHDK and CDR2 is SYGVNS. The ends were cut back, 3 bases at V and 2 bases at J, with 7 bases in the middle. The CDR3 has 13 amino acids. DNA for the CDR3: TGTGCCAGCAGTGACCAGACAAACACTGAAGCTTTCTTT. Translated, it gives CASSDQTNTEAFF.

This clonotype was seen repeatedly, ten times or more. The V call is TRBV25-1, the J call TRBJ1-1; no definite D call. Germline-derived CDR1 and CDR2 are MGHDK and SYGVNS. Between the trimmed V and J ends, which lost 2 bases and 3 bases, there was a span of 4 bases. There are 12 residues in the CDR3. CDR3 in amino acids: CASSERDTEAFF. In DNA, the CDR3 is TGTGCCAGCAGTGAAAGAGACACTGAAGCTTTCTTT.

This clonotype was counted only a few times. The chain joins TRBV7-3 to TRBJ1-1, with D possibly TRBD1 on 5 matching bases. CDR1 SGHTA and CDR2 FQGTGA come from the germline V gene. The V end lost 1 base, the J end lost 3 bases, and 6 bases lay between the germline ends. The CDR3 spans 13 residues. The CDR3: CASSLRQYTEAFF. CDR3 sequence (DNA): TGTGCCAGCAGCTTAAGACAGTACACTGAAGCTTTCTTT.

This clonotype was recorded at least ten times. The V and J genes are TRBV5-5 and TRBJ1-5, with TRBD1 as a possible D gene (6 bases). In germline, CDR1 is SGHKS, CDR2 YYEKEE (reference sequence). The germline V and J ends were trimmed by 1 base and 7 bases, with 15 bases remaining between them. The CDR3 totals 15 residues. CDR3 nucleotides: TGTGCCAGCAGCTTGACCGGGGGCGAGGGGCAGCCCCAGCATTTT. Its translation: CASSLTGGEGQPQHF. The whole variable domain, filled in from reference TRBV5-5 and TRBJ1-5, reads DAGVTQSPTHLIKTRGQQVTLRCSPISGHKSVSWYQQVLGQGPQFIFQYYEKEERGRGNFPDRFSARQFPNYSSELNVNALLLGDSALYLCASSLTGGEGQPQHFGDGTRLSIL.

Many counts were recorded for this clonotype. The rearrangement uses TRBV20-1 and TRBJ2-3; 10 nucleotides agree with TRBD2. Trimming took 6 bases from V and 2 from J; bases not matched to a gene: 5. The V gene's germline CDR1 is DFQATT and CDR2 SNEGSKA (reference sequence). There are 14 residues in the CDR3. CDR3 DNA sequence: TGCAGTGCCAAGAGCGGGGGGGCCACAGATACGCAGTATTTT. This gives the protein CSAKSGGATDTQYF.

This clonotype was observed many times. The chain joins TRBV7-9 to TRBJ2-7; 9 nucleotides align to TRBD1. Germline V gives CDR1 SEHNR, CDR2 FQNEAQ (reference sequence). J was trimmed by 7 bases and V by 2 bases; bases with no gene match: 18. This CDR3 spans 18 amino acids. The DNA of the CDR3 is TGTGCCAGCAGCTTAATGGGACAGGGAGAGGTGCAGGCTCAAGAGCAGTACTTC. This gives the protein CASSLMGQGEVQAQEQYF.

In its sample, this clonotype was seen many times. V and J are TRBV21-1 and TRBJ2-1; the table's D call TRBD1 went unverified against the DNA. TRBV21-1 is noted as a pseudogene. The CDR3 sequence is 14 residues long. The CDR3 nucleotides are TGTGCCAGCAGCGGCCGGGACAGGGCGACGACGGGGCTCTTC. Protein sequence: CASSGRDRATTGLF.

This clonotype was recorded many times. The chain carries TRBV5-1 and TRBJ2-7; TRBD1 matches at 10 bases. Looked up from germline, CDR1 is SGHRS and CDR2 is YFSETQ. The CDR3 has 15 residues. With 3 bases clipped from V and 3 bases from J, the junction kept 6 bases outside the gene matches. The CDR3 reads CASSSAGTGVYEQYF. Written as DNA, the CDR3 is TGCGCCAGCAGCTCCGCCGGGACAGGGGTCTACGAGCAGTACTTC. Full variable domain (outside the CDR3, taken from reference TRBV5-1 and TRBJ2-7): KAGVTQTPRYLIKTRGQQVTLSCSPISGHRSVSWYQQTPGQGLQFLFEYFSETQRNKGNFPGRFSGRQFSNSRSEMNVSTLELGDSALYLCASSSAGTGVYEQYFGPGTRLTVT.

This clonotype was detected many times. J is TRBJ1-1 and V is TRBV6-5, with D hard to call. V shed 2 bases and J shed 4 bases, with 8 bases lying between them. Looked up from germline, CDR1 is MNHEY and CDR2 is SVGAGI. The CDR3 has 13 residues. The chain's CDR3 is CASSYGRATEAFF. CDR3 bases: TGTGCCAGCAGTTACGGAAGGGCCACTGAAGCTTTCTTT.

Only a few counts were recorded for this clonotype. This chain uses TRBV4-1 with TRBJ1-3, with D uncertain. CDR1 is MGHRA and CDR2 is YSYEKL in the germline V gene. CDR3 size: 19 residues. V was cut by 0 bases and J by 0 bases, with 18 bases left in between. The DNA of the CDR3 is TGCGCCAGCAGCCAAGATCGACGCTTTGACGACGTCTCTGGAAACACCATATATTTT. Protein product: CASSQDRRFDDVSGNTIYF.